Below, one TCR beta chain is given with its context. This sample was taken from a study of blood T cell repertoires in COVID-19. Study-level information: Samples taken during acute and convalescent COVID-19 were collected in the United States, Italy and Spain. Nucleic acid was either cDNA or gDNA, and it came from T cells, B-cell-depleted T cells, or PBMCs.

In the original processing: The assay estimated nucleated cells by amplifying reference gene primers. Profiling relied on immunoSEQ multiplex PCR, and the TCRdb table lists in-frame clones only, not all of them. V and J calls plus clone size are reproduced from that table; the DNA served to infer D and trimming. Of 300,000 to 400,000 clones detected, about 86% appear once; the ten largest clones hold roughly 4.2%. The length of the CDR3 is 17 residues. Germline lookup yields CDR1 MDHEN and CDR2 SYDVKM. Trimming pared 1 base from V and 1 base from J, leaving 16 bases between. The rearrangement joins TRBV28 to TRBJ2-5, with D perhaps TRBD1 (7 bases). The clonotype comes from a middle-aged woman with acute COVID-19. The sequencing sample was made of PBMCs or T cells enriched from blood (not recorded which). The CDR3 DNA reads TGTGCCAGCAGTTTATCGGGGGCGGGACAGCTCCAAGAGACCCAGTACTTC. It specifies CASSLSGAGQLQETQYF. Full variable domain (rest looked up from reference TRBV28 and TRBJ2-5): DVKVTQSSRYLVKRTGEKVFLECVQDMDHENMFWYRQDPGLGLRLIYFSYDVKMKEKGDIPEGYSVSREKKERFSLILESASTNQTSMYLCASSLSGAGQLQETQYFGPGTRLLVL.